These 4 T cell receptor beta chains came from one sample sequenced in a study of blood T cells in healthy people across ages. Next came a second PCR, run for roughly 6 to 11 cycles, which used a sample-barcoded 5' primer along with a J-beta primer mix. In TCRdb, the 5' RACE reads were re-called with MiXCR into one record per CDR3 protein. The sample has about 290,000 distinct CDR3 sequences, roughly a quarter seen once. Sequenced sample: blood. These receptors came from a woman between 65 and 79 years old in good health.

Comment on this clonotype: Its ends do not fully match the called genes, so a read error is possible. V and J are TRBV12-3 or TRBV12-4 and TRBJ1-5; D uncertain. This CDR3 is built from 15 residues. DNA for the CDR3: TGTGTCAGCAGCCCTAGACGGTATAGCAATCAGCCCCAGCATTTT. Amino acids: CVSSPRRYSNQPQHF.

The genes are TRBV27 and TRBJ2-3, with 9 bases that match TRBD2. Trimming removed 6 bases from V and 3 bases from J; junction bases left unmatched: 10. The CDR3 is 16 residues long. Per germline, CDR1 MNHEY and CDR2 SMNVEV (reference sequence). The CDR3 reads CASRFGAGGQTDTQYF. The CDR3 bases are TGTGCCAGCAGGTTTGGGGCGGGGGGGCAAACAGATACGCAGTATTTT.

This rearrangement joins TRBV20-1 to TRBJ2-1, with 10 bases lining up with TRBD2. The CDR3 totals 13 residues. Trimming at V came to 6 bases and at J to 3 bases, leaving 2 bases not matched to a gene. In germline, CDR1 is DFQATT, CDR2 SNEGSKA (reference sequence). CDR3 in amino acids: CSAGTSVYNEQFF. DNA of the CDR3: TGCAGTGCCGGGACTAGCGTCTACAATGAGCAGTTCTTC.

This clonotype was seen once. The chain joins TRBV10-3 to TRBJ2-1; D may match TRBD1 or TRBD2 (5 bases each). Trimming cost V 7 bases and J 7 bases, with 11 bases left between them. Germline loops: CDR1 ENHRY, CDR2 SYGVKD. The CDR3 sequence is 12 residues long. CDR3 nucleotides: TGTGCCATCATGGGGACGCGGAATGAGCAGTTCTTC. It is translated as CAIMGTRNEQFF.